This is a list of T cell receptor beta chains from one sample in a study of cytotoxic CD8 clonotypes in ibrutinib-treated CLL. TCRdb's copy holds only in-frame clones and misses some; the assay was immunoSEQ multiplex PCR. The sample comprises about 130,000 clones, roughly 84% of which are singletons, and 3% to 4% rests with the top ten. The specimen comprised PBMCs, sampled after 24 months of ibrutinib treatment. These receptors all stem from a human donor with chronic lymphocytic leukemia. The CDR3 runs from the conserved cysteine through the conserved F or W. The D gene is left open where the match is weak. Only some rows state a clone size, as once, few, many or a class for expanded clones.

v_gene,j_gene,abundance,d_gene,CDR3nt,CDR3aa
TRBV30,TRBJ1-3,once,.,TGTGCCTGGGGGACTTCTCTTGGAAACACCATATATTTT,CAWGTSLGNTIYF
TRBV5-1,TRBJ2-2,.,.,TGCGCCAGCAGCTTGGGACCCACCGGGGAGCTGTTTTTT,CASSLGPTGELFF
TRBV11-3,TRBJ1-1,.,.,TGTGCCAGCAGCATCAATGAGTTACATGAAGCTTTCTTT,CASSINELHEAFF
TRBV5-5,TRBJ1-4,once,.,TGTGCCAGCAGCACACAGGGCTTCAGTGAAAAACTGTTTTTT,CASSTQGFSEKLFF
TRBV5-4,TRBJ1-4,.,TRBD1,TGTGCCAGCAGCTTGTCAGGGGGTCGGGAAAAACTGTTTTTT,CASSLSGGREKLFF
TRBV19,TRBJ2-1,.,.,TGTGCCAGTAGTATTACCGCGGGTCCGGGGTCCTACAATGAGCAGTTCTTC,CASSITAGPGSYNEQFF
TRBV5-1,TRBJ2-2,.,TRBD1,TGCGCCAGCAGCGCTAGACAGGGAACGAACACCGGGGAGCTGTTTTTT,CASSARQGTNTGELFF
TRBV6-5,TRBJ2-3,.,.,TGTGCCAGCAGTTACTGGCTAGCTGCAGATACGCAGTATTTT,CASSYWLAADTQYF
TRBV7-2,TRBJ1-2,.,.,TGTGCCAGCAGCAGACGGGGCAGGGCCCTTAACTATGGCTACACCTTC,CASSRRGRALNYGYTF
TRBV28,TRBJ2-7,.,.,TGTGCCAGCAGTTTATCCCTCGGGGAGCAGTACTTC,CASSLSLGEQYF
TRBV4-3,TRBJ1-2,.,TRBD1,TGCGCCAGCAGCCAAGATCTTGGCAGGGGGCTACATGGCTACACCTTC,CASSQDLGRGLHGYTF
TRBV19,TRBJ2-6,.,.,TGTGCCAGTAGTATCCCCATGGGCGGTACTGGGGCCAACGTCCTGACTTTC,CASSIPMGGTGANVLTF
TRBV7-9,TRBJ1-1,.,.,TGTGCCAGCAGCCTTAGGGGGACCATGAACACTGAAGCTTTCTTT,CASSLRGTMNTEAFF
TRBV19,TRBJ1-4,.,.,TGTGCCAGTAGTATGGTCGCAGACCTTGCAACTAATGAAAAACTGTTTTTT,CASSMVADLATNEKLFF
TRBV7-9,TRBJ2-3,.,.,TGTGCCAGCAGCTTATCCCAAGCGGTAACAGATACGCAGTATTTT,CASSLSQAVTDTQYF
TRBV11-2,TRBJ2-7,once,.,TGTGCCAGCAGCTTAGCCTGGTTCCCGCGACGGAGCTCCTACGAGCAGTACTTC,CASSLAWFPRRSSYEQYF
TRBV4-3,TRBJ1-5,few,TRBD1,TGCGCCAGCAGCCTCGGGACAGGGGCTTATCAGCCCCAGCATTTT,CASSLGTGAYQPQHF
TRBV19,TRBJ2-4,.,.,TGTGCCAGTAGCCCGGGACCGCTAGCCAAAAACATTCAGTACTTC,CASSPGPLAKNIQYF
TRBV9,TRBJ2-5,.,.,TGTGCCAGCAGCGTAGAGGGCAGCAAAGAGACCCAGTACTTC,CASSVEGSKETQYF
TRBV5-1,TRBJ2-7,.,TRBD1,TGCGCCAGCAGCCTCGGGACAGGCGAACCGTCGCAGTACTTC,CASSLGTGEPSQYF
TRBV6-5,TRBJ1-5,.,.,TGTGCCAGCAGTAGGTGGACAGATCAGCCCCAGCATTTT,CASSRWTDQPQHF
TRBV5-1,TRBJ1-2,.,.,TGCGCCAGCAGCTTGGACCCAGGGAGAGGTGGCTACACCTTC,CASSLDPGRGGYTF
TRBV7-2,TRBJ2-1,.,TRBD2,TGTGCCAGCAGCGCCTCCGGGACTAGCGGGGGGGCGCAGTTCTTC,CASSASGTSGGAQFF
TRBV19,TRBJ1-5,.,.,TGTGCCAGTAGTCCCCGGACGGGGGCCAATCAGCCCCAGCATTTT,CASSPRTGANQPQHF
TRBV10-3,TRBJ2-5,.,.,TGTGCCATCAGTAACCTCGGGAAGAGCGGGGAGACCCAGTACTTC,CAISNLGKSGETQYF
TRBV27,TRBJ2-3,.,.,TGTGCCAGCAGTTTAGGGTGGGGGCGCACAGATACGCAGTATTTT,CASSLGWGRTDTQYF
TRBV6-1,TRBJ1-5,.,TRBD1,TGTGCCAGCAGCCCGGGGACAGGGGGTAATCAGCCCCAGCATTTT,CASSPGTGGNQPQHF
TRBV5-4,TRBJ2-5,.,TRBD2,TGTGCCAGCAGCCCGAGGACTAGCCAGAACCAAGAGACCCAGTACTTC,CASSPRTSQNQETQYF
TRBV7-2,TRBJ1-4,.,.,TGTGCCACAATGGGGGGACCCACCGGTGAAAAACTGTTTTTT,CATMGGPTGEKLFF
TRBV6-5,TRBJ2-2,few,.,TGTGCCAGGGCGTACACCGGGGAGCTGTTTTTT,CARAYTGELFF